These T cell receptor beta chains were read from a single sample in a study of prognosis after radiotherapy for stage I lung cancer. TCRdb ran MiXCR on the multiplex PCR reads and lists one entry per CDR3 protein. The profile shows some 15,000 distinct CDR3 sequences, around a quarter of them singletons. The sequencing used PBMCs, collected before or after stereotactic body radiation therapy (not recorded which). These receptors were taken from a donor aged 50 or older with non-small cell lung cancer. The CDR3 runs from the conserved cysteine through the conserved F or W. D genes are given only for firm matches. Clone size appears in some rows only: once, few, many, or a class for an expanded clone.

V: TRBV19
size: -
D: -
J: TRBJ2-1
DNA: TGTGCCAGTAGTATAATTTGGGTTCGCGTCGCCACCGAGCAGTTCTTC
CDR3: CASSIIWVRVATEQFF

V: TRBV2
size: many
D: TRBD1
J: TRBJ2-6
DNA: TGTGCCAGCAGCCGGTTCTCTTGGACAGGGGGCTCTGGGGCCAACGTCCTGACTTTC
CDR3: CASSRFSWTGGSGANVLTF

V: TRBV20-1
size: medium-sized
D: -
J: TRBJ2-3
DNA: TGCAGTGCCATTGGGGTGGAGGCAGATACGCAGTATTTT
CDR3: CSAIGVEADTQYF

V: TRBV11-3
size: many
D: -
J: TRBJ1-1
DNA: TGTGCCAGCAGTTTAACAGTGAACACTGAAGCTTTCTTT
CDR3: CASSLTVNTEAFF

V: TRBV7-9
size: -
D: TRBD1
J: TRBJ2-2
DNA: TGCGCCAGCAGCTTAAGTCGTCTCGACAGGGCTACCGGGCAGCTGTTTTTT
CDR3: CASSLSRLDRATGQLFF

V: TRBV20-1
size: -
D: -
J: TRBJ1-6
DNA: TGCAGTGCTCCGACTCGACAGGCGGAGGGATCACGCCTCCACTTT
CDR3: CSAPTRQAEGSRLHF

V: TRBV28
size: -
D: -
J: TRBJ2-1
DNA: TGTGCCAACAGGCCTAGCCGGCATGAGCAGTTCTTC
CDR3: CANRPSRHEQFF

V: TRBV5-1
size: many
D: -
J: TRBJ1-2
DNA: TGCGCCAGCAGCTTGGCCGCGGGGGTGAGTGGCTACACCTTC
CDR3: CASSLAAGVSGYTF

V: TRBV5-1
size: medium-sized
D: -
J: TRBJ2-7
DNA: TGCGCCAGCAGCTTGGTAGGACAGCTCAGGGAGCAGTACTTC
CDR3: CASSLVGQLREQYF

V: TRBV30
size: many
D: TRBD1
J: TRBJ1-1
DNA: TGTGCCTGGAGTGGACAGGGGAACACTGAAGCTTTCTTT
CDR3: CAWSGQGNTEAFF

V: TRBV7-9
size: many
D: TRBD2
J: TRBJ2-1
DNA: TGTGCCAGCAGCTTATCATTAGCGGGCTCCTACAATGAGCAGTTCTTC
CDR3: CASSLSLAGSYNEQFF

V: TRBV7-2
size: many
D: -
J: TRBJ1-4
DNA: TGTGCCAGCAGCCCCGGACGGAATAATGAAAAACTGTTTTTT
CDR3: CASSPGRNNEKLFF

V: TRBV2
size: many
D: -
J: TRBJ1-1
DNA: TGTGCCAGCAGTGAATCCCGGTACAGGGTTATAATGGCTTTCTTT
CDR3: CASSESRYRVIMAFF

V: TRBV3-1
size: many
D: -
J: TRBJ2-3
DNA: TGTGCCAGCAGCCTTTTGGGCACAGATACGCAGTATTTT
CDR3: CASSLLGTDTQYF

V: TRBV11-3
size: medium-sized
D: TRBD2
J: TRBJ2-1
DNA: TGTGCCAGCAGCTTATCTAGCGGGAGGGAGGGTGAGCAGTTCTTC
CDR3: CASSLSSGREGEQFF

V: TRBV16
size: medium-sized
D: TRBD1
J: TRBJ1-6
DNA: TGTGCCAGCAGCAACTCTGGACAGGGTTCGGGATCACCCCTCCACTTT
CDR3: CASSNSGQGSGSPLHF

V: TRBV12-3/TRBV12-4
size: medium-sized
D: -
J: TRBJ2-2
DNA: TGTGCCAGCAGTTCCAGGGTATACCCCGGGGAGCTGTTTTTT
CDR3: CASSSRVYPGELFF

V: TRBV20-1
size: many
D: -
J: TRBJ1-5
DNA: TGCATTTTGAATCAGCCCCAGCATTTT
CDR3: CILNQPQHF

V: TRBV20-1
size: -
D: -
J: TRBJ1-5
DNA: TGCAGTGCTAGAGTGAGGGGGGATCAGCCCCAGCATTTT
CDR3: CSARVRGDQPQHF

V: TRBV9
size: medium-sized
D: -
J: TRBJ2-2
DNA: TGTGCCAGCAGCGCCGGTGGGGCCACAACAGGGGAGCTGTTTTTT
CDR3: CASSAGGATTGELFF

V: TRBV7-7
size: many
D: -
J: TRBJ2-5
DNA: TGTGCTAGCAGCTCCAGCGGGGAGACCCAGTACTTC
CDR3: CASSSSGETQYF

V: TRBV6-1
size: medium-sized
D: -
J: TRBJ1-6
DNA: TGTGCCAGCAGGACCTTCGGGAATAATTCACCCCTCCACTTT
CDR3: CASRTFGNNSPLHF

V: TRBV28
size: -
D: -
J: TRBJ2-7
DNA: TGTGCCAGCAGTTTTTATGGGTTCATCGACCAGTACTTC
CDR3: CASSFYGFIDQYF

V: TRBV29-1
size: many
D: -
J: TRBJ2-1
DNA: TGCAGCGTTGGGGGTCAGGTATCCTACAATGAGCAGTTCTTC
CDR3: CSVGGQVSYNEQFF

V: TRBV20-1
size: many
D: -
J: TRBJ2-6
DNA: TGCAGTGCTAGTGAGATAGGGTTCTCTGGGGCCAACGTCCTGACTTTC
CDR3: CSASEIGFSGANVLTF

V: TRBV29-1
size: many
D: TRBD1
J: TRBJ1-2
DNA: TGCAGCGTTGGGGACAGGGGCCATGGCTACACCTTC
CDR3: CSVGDRGHGYTF

V: TRBV28
size: many
D: -
J: TRBJ2-5
DNA: TGTGCCAGCACCCCACCCCGAGGGTGGGAGACCCAGTACTTC
CDR3: CASTPPRGWETQYF

V: TRBV7-2
size: many
D: -
J: TRBJ2-6
DNA: TGTGCCAGCAGCATTAGTCCCTCTGGGGCCAACGTCCTGACTTTC
CDR3: CASSISPSGANVLTF

V: TRBV11-2
size: many
D: TRBD2
J: TRBJ2-3
DNA: TGTGCCAGCAGGGCCGCTAGCGGACCCACAGATACGCAGTATTTT
CDR3: CASRAASGPTDTQYF

V: TRBV30
size: many
D: -
J: TRBJ2-7
DNA: TGTGCCTGGGCCTCACGGGACGGGTCCTACGAGCAGTACTTC
CDR3: CAWASRDGSYEQYF

V: TRBV4-1
size: many
D: -
J: TRBJ2-1
DNA: TGCGCCAGCAGAAAGGGTCGGGCGGGTGAGCAGTTCTTC
CDR3: CASRKGRAGEQFF

V: TRBV19
size: many
D: -
J: TRBJ2-5
DNA: TGTGCCAGTAGTATAGGGGGAGAAGAGACCCAGTACTTC
CDR3: CASSIGGEETQYF

V: TRBV3-1
size: many
D: -
J: TRBJ2-3
DNA: TGTGCCAGCAGCCCCCGGGGGGCGGATACGCAGTATTTT
CDR3: CASSPRGADTQYF

V: TRBV5-4
size: many
D: -
J: TRBJ2-3
DNA: TGTGCCAGCAGCACTAGCACAGATACGCAGTATTTT
CDR3: CASSTSTDTQYF

V: TRBV6-1
size: medium-sized
D: -
J: TRBJ2-7
DNA: TGTGCCAGCAGCCACGGGGCGGGGCCATCCTCCTACGAGCAGTACTTC
CDR3: CASSHGAGPSSYEQYF

V: TRBV6-5
size: many
D: -
J: TRBJ2-1
DNA: TGTGTCAGCAGTTACTCGAACTCGGGCGATGAGCAGTTCTTC
CDR3: CVSSYSNSGDEQFF

V: TRBV2
size: -
D: -
J: TRBJ1-3
DNA: TGCGCCAGCAGTGGAGAGGGGAGTTGCTCTGGAAACACCATATATTTT
CDR3: CASSGEGSCSGNTIYF

V: TRBV7-3
size: many
D: -
J: TRBJ2-2
DNA: TGTGCCAGCAGCTTATACCCCCCAGGTTCCGGGGAGCTGTTTTTT
CDR3: CASSLYPPGSGELFF

V: TRBV27
size: medium-sized
D: -
J: TRBJ1-1
DNA: TGTGCCAGCAGTTTATCGAACCCCCCTAGAACTGAAGCTTTCTTT
CDR3: CASSLSNPPRTEAFF

V: TRBV24-1
size: medium-sized
D: -
J: TRBJ2-7
DNA: TGTGCCACCAGTGATCAGGGCAGGGGATACGAGCAGTACTTC
CDR3: CATSDQGRGYEQYF

V: TRBV4-2
size: many
D: TRBD1
J: TRBJ1-5
DNA: TGTGCCAGCAGCCAGACACCGGGACAGGGTAGCAATCAGCCCCAGCATTTT
CDR3: CASSQTPGQGSNQPQHF

V: TRBV20-1
size: medium-sized
D: TRBD1
J: TRBJ1-5
DNA: TGCAGTGCTGGGACAGGGACTGGTCAGCCCCAGCATTTT
CDR3: CSAGTGTGQPQHF

V: TRBV28
size: medium-sized
D: TRBD2
J: TRBJ2-3
DNA: TGTGCCAGCATGTCTCGGGGACTAGCGGCCACAGATACGCAGTATTTT
CDR3: CASMSRGLAATDTQYF

V: TRBV6-2/TRBV6-3
size: many
D: TRBD1
J: TRBJ1-5
DNA: TGTGCCACGGACAGGGGCCGGGATCGCAATCAGCCCCAGCATTTT
CDR3: CATDRGRDRNQPQHF

V: TRBV3-1
size: many
D: -
J: TRBJ2-1
DNA: TGTGCCAGCAGCCAAGCGCACTACTCCTACAATGAGCAGTTCTTC
CDR3: CASSQAHYSYNEQFF

V: TRBV2
size: -
D: TRBD1
J: TRBJ1-3
DNA: TGTGCCAGCACGACAGGGGGCCGTCTTAATTCTGGAAACACCATATATTTT
CDR3: CASTTGGRLNSGNTIYF

V: TRBV6-1
size: many
D: TRBD2
J: TRBJ2-3
DNA: TGTGCCAGCAGTGGGAGACTAGCCCGTACAGATACGCAGTATTTT
CDR3: CASSGRLARTDTQYF

V: TRBV27
size: medium-sized
D: -
J: TRBJ1-1
DNA: TGTGCCAGCAGTCTCGTGCGGGACACTGAAGCTTTCTTT
CDR3: CASSLVRDTEAFF

V: TRBV11-1
size: medium-sized
D: -
J: TRBJ1-5
DNA: TGTGCCAGCAGCTTAGACCCCACTCCGGGTCAGCCCCAGCATTTT
CDR3: CASSLDPTPGQPQHF

V: TRBV6-1
size: many
D: TRBD1
J: TRBJ1-5
DNA: TGTGCCAGCAGCTCCCAGACAGGGGGTCAGCCCCAGCATTTT
CDR3: CASSSQTGGQPQHF

V: TRBV20-1
size: -
D: TRBD2
J: TRBJ2-3
DNA: TGCGGTGATAGGGGGACCGGGATAGCGGGAGGACGGGCAGATACGCAGTATTTT
CDR3: CGDRGTGIAGGRADTQYF

V: TRBV12-3/TRBV12-4
size: many
D: -
J: TRBJ2-5
DNA: TGTGCCAGCAGTTTCTCCGGGACACAAGAGACCCAGTACTTC
CDR3: CASSFSGTQETQYF

V: TRBV5-1
size: -
D: TRBD2
J: TRBJ2-2
DNA: TGCGCCAGCAGTTCTACGCCGGGGCGGGGGGAGAACACCGGGGAGCTGTTTTTT
CDR3: CASSSTPGRGENTGELFF

V: TRBV20-1
size: medium-sized
D: -
J: TRBJ2-7
DNA: TGCAGTGCTAGAGATCTGGGCGGGTACTACGAGCAGTACTTC
CDR3: CSARDLGGYYEQYF

V: TRBV18
size: many
D: -
J: TRBJ1-2
DNA: TGTGCCAGCTCACCACGCCAAGGGGACGGCTACACCTTC
CDR3: CASSPRQGDGYTF

V: TRBV7-8
size: many
D: TRBD2
J: TRBJ2-7
DNA: TGTGCCAGCAGACGTCCGACCGGGGGACTAGCGGGAGTAGGCGAGCAGTACTTC
CDR3: CASRRPTGGLAGVGEQYF

V: TRBV6-1
size: medium-sized
D: -
J: TRBJ2-1
DNA: TGTGCCAGCAGTGAAGAGGGTAGGGGCTACAATGAGCAGTTCTTC
CDR3: CASSEEGRGYNEQFF

V: TRBV24-1
size: medium-sized
D: -
J: TRBJ2-2
DNA: TGTGCCACCAGTGAATCTGGATCCCCCGGGGAGCTGTTTTTT
CDR3: CATSESGSPGELFF